The TCR beta chain described here comes from a study of cytomegalovirus exposure and HLA in healthy donors. Study-wide context: Within the Caucasian-associated ancestry cluster were under 85% of the approximately 400 genotyped donors.

The CDR3 is made up of 16 amino acids. Trimming removed 1 base from V and 1 base from J, with 13 bases in between. Germline V gene lookup returns CDR1 MGHRA and CDR2 YSYEKL. Primers: 60 Vbeta forward and 13 Jbeta reverse. This table comes from immunoSEQ multiplex PCR, and its TCRdb copy is limited to in-frame clones, with some not included. The sample has under 200,000 clones; 84% are singletons. The V gene is TRBV4-1, the J gene TRBJ1-1; D is possibly TRBD1 (6 bases). The sequenced sample was PBMCs. This TCR was sampled from a man between 18 and 35 years old in good health and CMV-seronegative. CDR3 bases: TGCGCCAGCAGCCAAGGCCGGGGGGCGACGAACACTGAAGCTTTCTTT. It encodes CASSQGRGATNTEAFF.